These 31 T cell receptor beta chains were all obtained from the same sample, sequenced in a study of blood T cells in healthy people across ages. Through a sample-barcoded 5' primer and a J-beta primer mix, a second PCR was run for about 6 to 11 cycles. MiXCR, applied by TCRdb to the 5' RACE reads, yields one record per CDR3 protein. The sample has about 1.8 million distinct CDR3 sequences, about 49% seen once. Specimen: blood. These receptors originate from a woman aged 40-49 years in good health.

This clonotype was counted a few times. The chain's CDR3 is CASSIDPDQPQHF. CDR3 nucleotide sequence: TGTGCCAGCAGCATCGACCCTGATCAGCCCCAGCATTTT. The chain combines TRBV7-2 with TRBJ1-5; D not resolved. Germline V gives CDR1 SGHTA, CDR2 FQGNSA. The length of the CDR3 is 13 residues. V was clipped by 5 bases and J by 5 bases, with 10 bases between them.

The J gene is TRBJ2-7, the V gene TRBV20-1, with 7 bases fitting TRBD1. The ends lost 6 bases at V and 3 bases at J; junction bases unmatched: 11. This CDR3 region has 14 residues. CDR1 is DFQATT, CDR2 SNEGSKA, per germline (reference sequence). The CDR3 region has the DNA TGCAGTGCCTCGCCGGCCGGGACAGACTACGAGCAGTACTTC. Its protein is CSASPAGTDYEQYF.

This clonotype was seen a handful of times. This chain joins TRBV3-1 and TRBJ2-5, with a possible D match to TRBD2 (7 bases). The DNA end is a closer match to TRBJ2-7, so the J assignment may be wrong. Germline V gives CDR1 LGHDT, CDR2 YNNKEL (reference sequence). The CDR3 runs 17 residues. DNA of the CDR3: TGTGCCAGCAGCCAAGATCCCCAAGGGGGGGCGGAATGCGAGCAGTACTTC. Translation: CASSQDPQGGAECEQYF.

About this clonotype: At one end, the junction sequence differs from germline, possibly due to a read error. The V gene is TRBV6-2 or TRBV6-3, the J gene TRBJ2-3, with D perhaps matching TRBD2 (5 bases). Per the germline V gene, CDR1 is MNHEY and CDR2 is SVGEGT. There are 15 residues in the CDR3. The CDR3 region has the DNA TGTTCCAGCAGTCCCCTGGGAGTCCTCACAGATACGCAGTATTTT. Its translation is CSSSPLGVLTDTQYF.

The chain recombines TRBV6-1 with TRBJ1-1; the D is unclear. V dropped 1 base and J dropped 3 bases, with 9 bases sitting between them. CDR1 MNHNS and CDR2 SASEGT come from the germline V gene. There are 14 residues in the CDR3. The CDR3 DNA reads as TGTGCCAGCAGTGAAGTAGGCGGCTACACTGAAGCTTTCTTT. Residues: CASSEVGGYTEAFF.

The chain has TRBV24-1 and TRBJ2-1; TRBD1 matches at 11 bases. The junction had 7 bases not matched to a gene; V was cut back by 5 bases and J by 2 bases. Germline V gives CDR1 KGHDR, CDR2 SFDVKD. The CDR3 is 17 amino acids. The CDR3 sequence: CATSGLGQGAAYNEQFF. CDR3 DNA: TGTGCCACCAGTGGCCTAGGACAGGGGGCCGCCTACAATGAGCAGTTCTTC.

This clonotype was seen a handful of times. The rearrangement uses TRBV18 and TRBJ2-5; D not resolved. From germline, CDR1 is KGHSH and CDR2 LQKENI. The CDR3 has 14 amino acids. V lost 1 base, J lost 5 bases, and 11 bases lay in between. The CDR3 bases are TGTGCCAGCTCACCACTAGCTACCCGGGAGACCCAGTACTTC. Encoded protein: CASSPLATRETQYF.

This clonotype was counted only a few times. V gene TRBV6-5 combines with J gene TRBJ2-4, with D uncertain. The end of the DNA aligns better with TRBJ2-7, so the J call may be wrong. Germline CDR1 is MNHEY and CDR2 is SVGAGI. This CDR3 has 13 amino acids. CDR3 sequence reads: CASSPNRAREQYF. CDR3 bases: TGTGCCAGCAGCCCCAACCGGGCTCGCGAGCAGTACTTC.

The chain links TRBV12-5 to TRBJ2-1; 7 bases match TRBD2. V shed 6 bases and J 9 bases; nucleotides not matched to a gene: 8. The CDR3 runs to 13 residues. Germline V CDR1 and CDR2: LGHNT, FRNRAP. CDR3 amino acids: CASGPSPGGEQFF. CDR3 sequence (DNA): TGTGCTAGTGGCCCCTCCCCGGGGGGTGAGCAGTTCTTC.

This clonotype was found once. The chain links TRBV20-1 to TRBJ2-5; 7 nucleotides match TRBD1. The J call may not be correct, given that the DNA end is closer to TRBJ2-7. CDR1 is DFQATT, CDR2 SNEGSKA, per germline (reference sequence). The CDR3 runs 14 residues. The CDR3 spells CSVLNPGQTNEQYF. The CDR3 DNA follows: TGCAGTGTCCTGAATCCGGGACAGACAAACGAGCAGTACTTC.

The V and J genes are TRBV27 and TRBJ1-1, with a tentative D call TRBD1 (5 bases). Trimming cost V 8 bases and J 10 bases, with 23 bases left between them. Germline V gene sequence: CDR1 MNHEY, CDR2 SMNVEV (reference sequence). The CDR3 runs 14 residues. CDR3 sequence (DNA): TGTGCCAGCTCGGGACCGGGCCCGGGACGGCGAGCTTTCTTT. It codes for CASSGPGPGRRAFF.

The CDR3 loop reads CASSLGRGTGSSYTF. The CDR3 nucleotides read TGTGCCAGCAGCTTAGGCCGAGGGACAGGGAGTTCCTACACCTTC. The chain is built from TRBV13 and TRBJ1-2; 9 bases fit TRBD1. Trimming at V came to 0 bases and at J to 10 bases, leaving 9 bases not matched to a gene. Germline V gene sequence: CDR1 PRHDT, CDR2 FYEKMQ (reference sequence). The CDR3 sequence is 15 residues long.

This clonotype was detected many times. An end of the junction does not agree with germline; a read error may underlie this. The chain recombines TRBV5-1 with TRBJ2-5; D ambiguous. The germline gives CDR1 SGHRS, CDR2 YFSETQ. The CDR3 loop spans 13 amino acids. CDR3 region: CASSLLGSETQYF. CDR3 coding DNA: TGTGCCAGCAGTTTATTAGGATCAGAGACCCAGTACTTC. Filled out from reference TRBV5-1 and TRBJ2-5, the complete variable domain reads KAGVTQTPRYLIKTRGQQVTLSCSPISGHRSVSWYQQTPGQGLQFLFEYFSETQRNKGNFPGRFSGRQFSNSRSEMNVSTLELGDSALYLCASSLLGSETQYFGPGTRLLVL.

The DNA of the CDR3 is TGTGCTAGTGGTTTTGGTACATCCTTCACAGATACGCAGTATTTT. This gives the protein CASGFGTSFTDTQYF. The chain recombines TRBV12-5 with TRBJ2-3; the D is unclear. Germline V gene data show CDR1 as LGHNT and CDR2 as FRNRAP. Trimming pared 3 bases from V and 2 bases from J, leaving 12 bases between. The CDR3 is 15 residues long.

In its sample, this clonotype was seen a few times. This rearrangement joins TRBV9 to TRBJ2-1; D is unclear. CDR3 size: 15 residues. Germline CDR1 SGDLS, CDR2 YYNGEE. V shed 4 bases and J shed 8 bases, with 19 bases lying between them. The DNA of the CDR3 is TGTGCCAGCAGCCCTAAGGGTCATCGGTCCGATGAGCAGTTCTTC. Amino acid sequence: CASSPKGHRSDEQFF.

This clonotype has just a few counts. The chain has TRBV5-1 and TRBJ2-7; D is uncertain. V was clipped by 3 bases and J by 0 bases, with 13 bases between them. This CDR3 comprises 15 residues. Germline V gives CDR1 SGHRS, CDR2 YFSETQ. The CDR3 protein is CASSSVGTASYEQYF. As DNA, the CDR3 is TGCGCCAGCAGCTCGGTTGGCACGGCCTCCTACGAGCAGTACTTC.

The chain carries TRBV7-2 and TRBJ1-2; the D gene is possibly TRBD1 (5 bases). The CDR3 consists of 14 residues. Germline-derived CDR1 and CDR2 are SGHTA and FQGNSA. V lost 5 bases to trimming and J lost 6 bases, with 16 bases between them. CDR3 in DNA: TGTGCCAGCAGCGAATGGGGGGGTCTCGATGGCTACACCTTC. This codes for CASSEWGGLDGYTF.

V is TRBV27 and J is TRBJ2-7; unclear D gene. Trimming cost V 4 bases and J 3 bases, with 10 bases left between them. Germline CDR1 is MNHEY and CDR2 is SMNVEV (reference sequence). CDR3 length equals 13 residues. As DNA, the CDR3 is TGTGCCAGCAGTTGGACGCCCGGCTACGAGCAGTACTTC. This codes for CASSWTPGYEQYF.

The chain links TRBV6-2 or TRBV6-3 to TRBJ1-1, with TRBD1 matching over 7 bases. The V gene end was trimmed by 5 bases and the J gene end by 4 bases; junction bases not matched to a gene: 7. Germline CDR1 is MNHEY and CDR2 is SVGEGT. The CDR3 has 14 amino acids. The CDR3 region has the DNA TGTGCCAGCAGTCCTTTCGCAGGGGGCACTGAAGCTTTCTTT. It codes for CASSPFAGGTEAFF.

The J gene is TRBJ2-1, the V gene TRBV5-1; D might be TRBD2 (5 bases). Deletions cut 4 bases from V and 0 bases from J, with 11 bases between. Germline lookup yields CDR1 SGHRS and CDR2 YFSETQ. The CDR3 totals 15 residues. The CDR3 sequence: CASSTTRSSYNEQFF. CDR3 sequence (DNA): TGCGCCAGCAGCACCACTAGGAGCTCCTACAATGAGCAGTTCTTC.

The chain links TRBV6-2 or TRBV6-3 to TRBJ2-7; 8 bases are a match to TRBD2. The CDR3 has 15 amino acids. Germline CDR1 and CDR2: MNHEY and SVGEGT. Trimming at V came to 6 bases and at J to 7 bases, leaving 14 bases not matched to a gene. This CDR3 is CASSPRGAGAREQYF. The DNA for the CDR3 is TGTGCCAGCAGCCCCAGGGGAGCGGGGGCAAGAGAGCAGTACTTC.

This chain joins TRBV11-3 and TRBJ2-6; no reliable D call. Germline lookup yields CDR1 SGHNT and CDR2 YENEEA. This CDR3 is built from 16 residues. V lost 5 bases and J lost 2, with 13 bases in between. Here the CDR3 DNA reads TGTGCCAGCAGCCCGAGTAGGATAACTGGGGCCAACGTCCTGACTTTC. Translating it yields CASSPSRITGANVLTF. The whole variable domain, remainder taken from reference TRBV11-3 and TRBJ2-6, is EAGVVQSPRYKIIEKKQPVAFWCNPISGHNTLYWYLQNLGQGPELLIRYENEEAVDDSQLPKDRFSAERLKGVDSTLKIQPAELGDSAVYLCASSPSRITGANVLTFGAGSRLTVL.

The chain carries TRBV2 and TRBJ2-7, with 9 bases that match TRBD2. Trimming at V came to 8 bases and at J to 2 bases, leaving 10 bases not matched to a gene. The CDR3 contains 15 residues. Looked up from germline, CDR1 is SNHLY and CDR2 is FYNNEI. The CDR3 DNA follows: TGTGCCAGCCCCCCCCTAGCGGGGACGCCCTACGAGCAGTACTTC. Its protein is CASPPLAGTPYEQYF.

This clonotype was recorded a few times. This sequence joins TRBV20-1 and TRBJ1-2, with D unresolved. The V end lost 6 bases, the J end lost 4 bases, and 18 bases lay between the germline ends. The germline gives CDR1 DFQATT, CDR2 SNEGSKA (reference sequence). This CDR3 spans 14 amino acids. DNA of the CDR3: TGCAGTGCCTCCGGCCAGGCGTCGGGCTATGGCTACACCTTC. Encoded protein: CSASGQASGYGYTF.

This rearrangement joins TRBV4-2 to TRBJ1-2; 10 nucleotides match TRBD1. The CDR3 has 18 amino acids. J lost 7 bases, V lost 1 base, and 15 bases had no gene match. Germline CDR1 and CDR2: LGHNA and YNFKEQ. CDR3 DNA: TGTGCCAGCAGCCAAGTGGGGACAGGGGTAGAGGCTATCGTTGGCTACACCTTC. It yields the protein CASSQVGTGVEAIVGYTF.

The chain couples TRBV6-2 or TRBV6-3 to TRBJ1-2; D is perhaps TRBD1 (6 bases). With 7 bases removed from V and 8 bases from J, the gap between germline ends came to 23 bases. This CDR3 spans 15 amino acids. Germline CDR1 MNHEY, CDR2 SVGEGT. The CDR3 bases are TGTGCCAGCAAATCGGCCGACAGGTCTCTCGGCGGCTACACCTTC. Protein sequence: CASKSADRSLGGYTF.

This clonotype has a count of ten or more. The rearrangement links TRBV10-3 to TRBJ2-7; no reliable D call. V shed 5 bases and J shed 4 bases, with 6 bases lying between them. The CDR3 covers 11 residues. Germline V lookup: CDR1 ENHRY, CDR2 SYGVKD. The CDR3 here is CAISPQYEQYF. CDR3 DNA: TGTGCCATCAGTCCCCAGTACGAGCAGTACTTC.

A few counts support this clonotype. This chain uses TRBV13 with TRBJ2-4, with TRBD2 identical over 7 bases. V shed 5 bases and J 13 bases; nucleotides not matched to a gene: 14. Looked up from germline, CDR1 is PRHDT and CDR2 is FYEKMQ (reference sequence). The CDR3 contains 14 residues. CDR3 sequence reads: CASSPPAGINEQYF. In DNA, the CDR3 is TGTGCCAGCAGCCCACCAGCGGGGATCAATGAGCAGTACTTC.

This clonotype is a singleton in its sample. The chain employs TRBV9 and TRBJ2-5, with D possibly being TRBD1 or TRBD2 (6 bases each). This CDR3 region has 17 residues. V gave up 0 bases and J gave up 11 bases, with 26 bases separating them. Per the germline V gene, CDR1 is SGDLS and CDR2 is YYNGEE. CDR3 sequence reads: CASSVDGSGALLDEQYF. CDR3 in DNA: TGTGCCAGCAGCGTAGATGGGTCGGGGGCCCTTTTGGATGAGCAGTACTTC.

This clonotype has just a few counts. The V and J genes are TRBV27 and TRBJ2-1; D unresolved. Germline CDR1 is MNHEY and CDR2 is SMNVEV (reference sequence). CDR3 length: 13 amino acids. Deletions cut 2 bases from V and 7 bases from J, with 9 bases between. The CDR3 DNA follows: TGTGCCAGCAGTTTACGGCAGACAAATGAGCAGTTCTTC. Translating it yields CASSLRQTNEQFF.

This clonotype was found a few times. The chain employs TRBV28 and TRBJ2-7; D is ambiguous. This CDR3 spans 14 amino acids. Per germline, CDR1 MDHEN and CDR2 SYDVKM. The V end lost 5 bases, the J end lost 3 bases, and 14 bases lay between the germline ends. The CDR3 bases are TGTGCCAGCAGTCCCGAAAATCCTCGCTACGAGCAGTACTTC. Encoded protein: CASSPENPRYEQYF.